Listed below are T cell receptor beta chains from one sample, sequenced in a study of response to subunit inactivated influenza vaccine. TCRdb passed the RT-PCR reads through MiXCR, listing each CDR3 protein once. The profile shows around 580,000 distinct CDR3 sequences, about 12% of them singletons. The source was PBMCs from blood, collected on the day of vaccination. The receptor source for this set is a man aged 45-65 years who received an inactivated influenza vaccine. The CDR3 runs from the conserved cysteine through the conserved F or W. D genes are given only for firm matches. Where a row states a size, it is once, few, many or the class of an expanded clone; other rows omit it.

v_gene	abundance	d_gene	j_gene	CDR3nt	CDR3aa
TRBV19	NA	TRBD2	TRBJ2-1	TGTGCCAGTAGTGGGCGGGAGAGGTCAAATGAGCAGTTCTTC	CASSGRERSNEQFF
TRBV2	NA	NA	TRBJ1-5	TGTGCCAGCAGTCGAACAGGAATCAATCAGCCCCAGCATTTT	CASSRTGINQPQHF
TRBV5-1	NA	NA	TRBJ2-5	TGCGCCAGCAGCTACGGAGCTCGGGCAGAGACCCAGTACTTC	CASSYGARAETQYF
TRBV12-3/TRBV12-4	NA	TRBD1	TRBJ2-1	TGTGCCAGCAGTTTAAGGGACAGGGGGCTGTACCAAGGGGGGCTGGCCTACAATGAGCAGTTCTTC	CASSLRDRGLYQGGLAYNEQFF
TRBV28	NA	NA	TRBJ2-3	TGTGCCAGCGGCCGATCCCCTAGCACAGATACGCAGTATTTT	CASGRSPSTDTQYF
TRBV20-1	NA	NA	TRBJ1-2	TGCAGTGCAAATTCCGGAGGTACGGACTATGGCTACACCTTC	CSANSGGTDYGYTF
TRBV9	NA	TRBD2	TRBJ2-5	TGTGCCAGCAGCCCCAGAGGACTAGCGGTAGAGACCCAGTACTTC	CASSPRGLAVETQYF
TRBV11-2	few	TRBD1	TRBJ1-5	TGTGCCAGCAGCCCTCCGGGACAGGGGGCAAGGGGCAATCAGCCCCAGCATTTT	CASSPPGQGARGNQPQHF
TRBV6-2/TRBV6-3	few	NA	TRBJ2-3	TGTGCCAGCAGTTACTTCCTGGGCGGCACAGATACGCAGTATTTT	CASSYFLGGTDTQYF
TRBV29-1	NA	TRBD1	TRBJ1-4	TGCAGCGGCTCGACAGGGACTAATGAAAAACTGTTTTTT	CSGSTGTNEKLFF
TRBV12-3/TRBV12-4	few	TRBD1	TRBJ1-1	TGTGCCAGCAGTCAATACAGGGGCACTGAAGCTTTCTTT	CASSQYRGTEAFF
TRBV5-1	NA	TRBD1	TRBJ2-6	TGCGCCAGCAGCTTGGACAGGGGGCTCCCCTCCTCTGGGGCCAACGTCCTGACTTTC	CASSLDRGLPSSGANVLTF
TRBV7-2	few	NA	TRBJ2-7	TGTGCCAGCAGCTTCGACAGGACTGGCTACGAGCAGTACTTC	CASSFDRTGYEQYF
TRBV28	NA	NA	TRBJ2-7	TGTGCCAGCAGTTTATTTCAACCGGCAGCCGTCTCCTACGAGCAGTACTTC	CASSLFQPAAVSYEQYF
TRBV3-1	many	TRBD2	TRBJ2-1	TGTGCCAGCAGCCTTACTAGCGGGCGACACAATGAGCAGTTCTTC	CASSLTSGRHNEQFF
TRBV5-1	few	TRBD2	TRBJ2-3	TGCGCCAGCACCCCCGGGGGGGGACCGAACACAGATACGCAGTATTTT	CASTPGGGPNTDTQYF
TRBV28	NA	NA	TRBJ2-7	TGTGCCAGCAGTTCACGTCTGGGCGGACAGTTCTACGAGCAGTACTTC	CASSSRLGGQFYEQYF
TRBV9	few	NA	TRBJ1-1	TGTGCCAGCACCGACGGCCCGGGGATGAACACTGAAGCTTTCTTT	CASTDGPGMNTEAFF
TRBV28	few	NA	TRBJ2-7	TGTGCCAGCAGCCGAACCCCGGAACCCTTACGGAACTACGAGCAGTACTTC	CASSRTPEPLRNYEQYF
TRBV28	NA	TRBD2	TRBJ2-1	TGTGCCAGCAGTTTATTTGTAGGGCTAGCGGGGACTGAGCAGTTCTTC	CASSLFVGLAGTEQFF
TRBV20-1	NA	NA	TRBJ2-1	TGCAGTGCCCAAGCCAGCCAATACAATGAGCAGTTCTTC	CSAQASQYNEQFF
TRBV5-1	many	NA	TRBJ2-1	TGCGCCAGCAGCAAGGACAGCTCCTACAATGAGCAGTTCTTC	CASSKDSSYNEQFF
TRBV19	few	NA	TRBJ1-5	TGTGCCAGTAGGACCCTTGGCCGGGACCCCGCGGGGGGCAATCAGCCCCAGCATTTT	CASRTLGRDPAGGNQPQHF
TRBV20-1	few	NA	TRBJ2-7	TGCAGTGCTAGAGATCCCCGACAGACTTACGAGCAGTACTTC	CSARDPRQTYEQYF
TRBV10-3	NA	TRBD1	TRBJ2-3	TGTGCCATCAGTGAGCGACAGGGGAACACAGATACGCAGTATTTT	CAISERQGNTDTQYF
TRBV10-3	NA	NA	TRBJ2-2	TGTGCCATCAGTGAGTTAAAGTGGAGGGAGCAGTCCACCGGGGAGCTGTTTTTT	CAISELKWREQSTGELFF
TRBV29-1	many	TRBD2	TRBJ2-3	TGCAGCGTTGGGGCTAGCGGCTCCACAGATACGCAGTATTTT	CSVGASGSTDTQYF
TRBV5-4	many	NA	TRBJ2-7	TGTGCCAGCAGCTTGTCCGCTTCCGAGCAGTACTTC	CASSLSASEQYF
TRBV27	many	NA	TRBJ2-7	TGTGCCAGCAGACCACGGGACCGCTTGGGAGAGCAGTACTTC	CASRPRDRLGEQYF
TRBV10-3	NA	TRBD1	TRBJ1-2	TGTGCCATCAGTGAATCTGGGACAGAGACCTATGGCTACACCTTC	CAISESGTETYGYTF
TRBV6-1	few	NA	TRBJ1-3	TGTGCCAGCAGGCGGGGCTCTGGAAACACCATATATTTT	CASRRGSGNTIYF
TRBV12-3/TRBV12-4	few	TRBD2	TRBJ2-2	TGTGCCAGCAGCCTCCTAGCGGGAGCAATAGGCGGGGAGCTGTTTTTT	CASSLLAGAIGGELFF
TRBV6-1	NA	NA	TRBJ1-3	TGTGCCAGCAGTGACCCCGGGGGGCTTAGTGGAAACACCATATATTTT	CASSDPGGLSGNTIYF
TRBV2	NA	NA	TRBJ2-5	TGTCCCAGCAGTGGGGGACCCGCGGGTGAGACCCAGTACTTC	CPSSGGPAGETQYF
TRBV4-3	few	NA	TRBJ2-5	TGCGCCAGCAGCCATTCCCAGACAACCACCCTGGGGACCCAGTACTTC	CASSHSQTTTLGTQYF
TRBV12-3/TRBV12-4	NA	TRBD2	TRBJ2-5	TGTGCCAGCAGTCCCGGGACTAGCGGGAGCGACCAGTACTTC	CASSPGTSGSDQYF
TRBV14	NA	TRBD2	TRBJ2-1	TGTGCCAGCAGCCTTCAGGTTAGCGGGAGAGTTAATGAGCAGTTCTTC	CASSLQVSGRVNEQFF
TRBV9	NA	TRBD1	TRBJ2-7	TGTGCCAGCAGCGACGGGGGGACAGGGGCGAACCACGAGCAGTACTTC	CASSDGGTGANHEQYF
TRBV9	NA	NA	TRBJ1-1	TGTGCCAGCAGCTCCCTGGGAGAAACTGAAGCTTTCTTT	CASSSLGETEAFF
TRBV11-2	many	TRBD2	TRBJ2-4	TGTGCCAGCAGCTCCGGAACGCGGACTAGCGGGTCCAAAAACATTCAGTACTTC	CASSSGTRTSGSKNIQYF
TRBV18	NA	NA	TRBJ2-2	TGTGCCAGCTCACTCGGAAACAGGGCGAACACCGGGGAGCTGTTTTTT	CASSLGNRANTGELFF
TRBV19	few	TRBD1	TRBJ1-1	TGTGCCAGTGCCCCCCTCGGGACAGTGAACACTGAAGCTTTCTTT	CASAPLGTVNTEAFF
TRBV6-1	NA	TRBD1	TRBJ2-4	TGTGCCAGCAGGGCCGGGACAGGGGTTACCATTCAGTACTTC	CASRAGTGVTIQYF
TRBV7-9	NA	NA	TRBJ1-1	TGTGCCAGCAGCATACTCCCGGGAGACGAAGCTTTCTTT	CASSILPGDEAFF
TRBV5-4	few	TRBD1	TRBJ2-5	TGTGCCAGCAGCTCAACAGGGGATCAAGAGACCCAGTACTTC	CASSSTGDQETQYF
TRBV11-2	many	TRBD2	TRBJ2-5	TGTGCCAGCAGCTTAGTAGGAGTGCCAGCGGGGGGGGAAGAGACCCAGTACTTC	CASSLVGVPAGGEETQYF
TRBV11-2	few	NA	TRBJ2-1	TGTGCCAGCAGCTTAGCCACAGGGACCTACAATGAGCAGTTCTTC	CASSLATGTYNEQFF
TRBV5-6	few	NA	TRBJ2-7	TGTGCCAGCAGCTTTTTATCGGACGAGCAGTACTTC	CASSFLSDEQYF
TRBV10-3	NA	NA	TRBJ2-3	TGTGCCATCAGTGTCGGCGCAGATACGCAGTATTTT	CAISVGADTQYF
TRBV7-2	NA	TRBD1	TRBJ1-6	TGTGCCAGCAGCCTAACGGGACAGGGGGCATCACCCCTCCACTTT	CASSLTGQGASPLHF
TRBV7-2	few	NA	TRBJ2-1	TGTGCCAGCAGCTTAGTTTCCCGAGGGGGGTCTGGTTATGAGCAGTTCTTC	CASSLVSRGGSGYEQFF
TRBV6-2/TRBV6-3	few	NA	TRBJ1-1	TGTGCCAGCAGTTACTCTACGGGGACCACTGAAGCTTTCTTT	CASSYSTGTTEAFF
TRBV2	many	NA	TRBJ2-1	TGTGCCAGCAGCTTAGGACTAAACAATGAGCAGTTCTTC	CASSLGLNNEQFF
TRBV15	few	NA	TRBJ2-7	TGTGCCACCAGCCGGCAGAATGGTTACGAGCAGTACTTC	CATSRQNGYEQYF
TRBV7-2	few	TRBD1	TRBJ2-7	TGTGCCAGCAGTCAGACCGGGACAGCTTCCTACGAGCAGTACTTC	CASSQTGTASYEQYF